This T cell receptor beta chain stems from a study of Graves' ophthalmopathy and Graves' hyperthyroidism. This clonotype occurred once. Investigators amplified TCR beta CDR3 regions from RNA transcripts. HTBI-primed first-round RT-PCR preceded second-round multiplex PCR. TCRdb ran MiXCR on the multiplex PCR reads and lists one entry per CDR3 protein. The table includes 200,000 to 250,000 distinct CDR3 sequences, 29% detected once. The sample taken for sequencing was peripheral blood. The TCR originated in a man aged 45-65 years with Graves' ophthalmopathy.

The CDR3 DNA follows: TGTGCCAGCAGTGAATACGGAACTGAAGCTTTCTTT. Translating it yields CASSEYGTEAFF. The chain combines TRBV25-1 with TRBJ1-1; D ambiguous. V was cut by 0 bases and J by 5 bases, with 4 bases left in between. The length of the CDR3 is 12 residues. CDR1 MGHDK and CDR2 SYGVNS come from the germline V gene.